This record looks at one TCR beta chain sequence and its context. This entry comes from a study of T cell responses to AZD1222 COVID-19 vaccine. Unmatched junction bases numbered 5, after V lost 3 bases and J lost 6 bases. CDR3 length: 14 amino acids. Germline V gene sequence: CDR1 ENHRY, CDR2 SYGVKD. The protocol was immunoSEQ multiplex PCR, while the TCRdb copy is restricted to in-frame clones and leaves out a portion. The profile shows roughly 170,000 clones, 90% to 95% of them singletons. This chain uses TRBV10-3 with TRBJ2-1; 7 bases match TRBD1. The sample here was peripheral blood, taken 28 days after the second AZD1222 dose. The source is an adult who received the AZD1222 COVID-19 vaccine. The CDR3 DNA is TGTGCCATCAGTGAACGAGGGGGCCCCAATGAGCAGTTCTTC. This codes for CAISERGGPNEQFF.